This passage covers 25 T cell receptor beta chains from one sample sequenced in a study of immune characterization of retroperitoneal liposarcoma. A single record per CDR3 protein comes from TCRdb applying MiXCR to the PCR reads. This table has 2,500 to 3,000 distinct CDR3 sequences, 40% to 55% appearing once. Sequencing was performed on tumor tissue. Source of these receptors: a male donor with retroperitoneal liposarcoma.

This clonotype was seen only a few times. The rearrangement uses TRBV4-1 and TRBJ2-5; 10 nucleotides match TRBD2. The germline V gene has CDR1 MGHRA and CDR2 YSYEKL. This CDR3 has 17 residues. With 3 bases clipped from V and 2 bases from J, the junction kept 9 bases outside the gene matches. CDR3 protein: CASSQGAGTSAQETQYF. CDR3 bases: TGCGCCAGCAGCCAGGGGGCCGGGACTAGCGCACAAGAGACCCAGTACTTC.

V gene TRBV7-6 combines with J gene TRBJ2-1, with D hard to call. The DNA matches TRBJ2-7 better at its end, which makes the J call doubtful. Germline V lookup: CDR1 SGHVS, CDR2 FNYEAQ. This CDR3 comprises 16 residues. CDR3 sequence (DNA): TGTGCCAGCAGCTTAGTCCTTTCTAGGGCCAACTATGAGCAGTACTTC. Amino acids: CASSLVLSRANYEQYF.

This clonotype appeared a few times. The chain is built from TRBV12-5 and TRBJ2-1; D may be TRBD1 or TRBD2 (5 bases each). V lost 2 bases, J lost 7 bases, and 15 bases lay in between. In germline, CDR1 is LGHNT, CDR2 FRNRAP. This CDR3 spans 15 amino acids. The CDR3 loop is CASGLNTGTPNEQFF. The DNA of the CDR3 is TGTGCTAGTGGTTTGAACACCGGGACCCCAAATGAGCAGTTCTTC.

This clonotype is medium-sized (0.01 to 0.1%) by share. This chain joins TRBV6-1 and TRBJ2-3, with 11 bases identical to TRBD2. J gave up 2 bases and V 7 bases, and 8 bases lay outside the gene matches. Per germline, CDR1 MNHNS and CDR2 SASEGT. The CDR3 has 16 amino acids. CDR3 coding DNA: TGTGCCAGCACCAGACTAGCGGGAATGGTCACAGATACGCAGTATTTT. Translating gives CASTRLAGMVTDTQYF.

By frequency in the sample, this clonotype is large. A much larger clone differs from this one at a single base, so this may be a read error. V is TRBV11-3 and J is TRBJ2-1; TRBD1 matches at 7 bases. This CDR3 contains 11 residues. J gave up 15 bases and V 6 bases, and 8 bases lay outside the gene matches. Germline CDR1 SGHNT, CDR2 YENEEA. CDR3 loop: CASRLMGQRFF. The DNA of the CDR3 is TGTGCCAGCAGGTTAATGGGACAGCGGTTCTTC.

The chain carries TRBV6-1 and TRBJ2-7, with 7 bases that match TRBD2. The CDR3 consists of 14 residues. CDR1 MNHNS and CDR2 SASEGT come from the germline V gene. Trimming removed 5 bases from V and 5 bases from J; junction bases left unmatched: 9. CDR3 in amino acids: CASSMSGETNEQYF. The CDR3 nucleotides are TGTGCCAGCAGTATGAGCGGGGAAACCAACGAGCAGTACTTC.

This chain connects TRBV10-3 to TRBJ2-3; 12 nucleotides agree with TRBD2. The trim removed 10 bases at V and 7 bases at J, leaving 9 bases unmatched. Germline V gene data show CDR1 as ENHRY and CDR2 as SYGVKD. This CDR3 region has 14 residues. The CDR3 is CATRETSGRHTQYF. The CDR3 bases are TGTGCCACTCGGGAGACTAGCGGGAGACATACGCAGTATTTT.

Concerning this clonotype: Compared with germline, one end of the junction differs, possibly owing to a read error. The chain joins TRBV7-7 to TRBJ2-5; possible D gene TRBD2, 6 bases. The CDR3 length is 13 residues. In germline, CDR1 is SSHAT, CDR2 FNYEAQ (reference sequence). The DNA of the CDR3 is TGTGCTAGCAGCGTGACTGGGGGGGAGACCCAGTACTTC. It specifies CASSVTGGETQYF.

This clonotype was observed a handful of times. This chain uses TRBV6-4 with TRBJ2-3; a possible D gene is TRBD2 (6 bases). The V gene's germline CDR1 is MRHNA and CDR2 SNTAGT. This CDR3 has 13 residues. Between the trimmed V and J ends, which lost 4 bases and 2 bases, there was a span of 7 bases. CDR3 DNA: TGTGCCAGCAGTGCGGGAGACACAGATACGCAGTATTTT. Its translation is CASSAGDTDTQYF.

The V gene is TRBV6-1, the J gene TRBJ2-7, with 7 bases fitting TRBD2. The CDR3 has 14 amino acids. In germline, CDR1 is MNHNS, CDR2 SASEGT. V trimming: 0 bases; J trimming: 12 bases; junction bases outside the gene matches: 11. The CDR3 is CASSEALSSGTPYF. As DNA, the CDR3 is TGTGCCAGCAGTGAAGCTTTGTCCAGCGGGACTCCGTACTTC.

The chain employs TRBV11-1 and TRBJ2-1; 13 nucleotides agree with TRBD2. Germline V lookup: CDR1 SGHAT, CDR2 FQDESV (reference sequence). With 5 bases clipped from V and 1 base from J, the junction kept 17 bases outside the gene matches. The CDR3 length is 21 residues. CDR3 bases: TGTGCCAGCAGCCCAATAGGGGCGGGACTAGCGGGACGTTGGTCCTACAATGAGCAGTTCTTC. It yields the protein CASSPIGAGLAGRWSYNEQFF. Together with reference TRBV11-1 and TRBJ2-1, the CDR3 gives the full variable domain: EAEVAQSPRYKITEKSQAVAFWCDPISGHATLYWYRQILGQGPELLVQFQDESVVDDSQLPKDRFSAERLKGVDSTLKIQPAELGDSAMYLCASSPIGAGLAGRWSYNEQFFGPGTRLTVL.

About this clonotype: Its ends do not fully match the called genes, so a read error is possible. This chain uses TRBV18 with TRBJ1-4, with 10 bases lining up with TRBD1. The length of the CDR3 is 15 residues. Germline V CDR1 and CDR2: KGHSH, LQKENI. For the CDR3, the DNA is TGTGCCAGCTCACCCGACAGGGGGCCTAATGAAGAACTGTTTTTT. Translation gives CASSPDRGPNEELFF.

By its share, this clonotype is medium-sized. V usage is TRBV10-3 and J usage is TRBJ2-1, with D tentatively TRBD1 (6 bases). The DNA end is more similar to TRBJ2-7, so the J call may be wrong. Germline CDR1 and CDR2: ENHRY and SYGVKD. This CDR3 region has 16 residues. This chain's CDR3 is CAISESLTGFDGEQYF. CDR3 DNA sequence: TGTGCCATCAGTGAGTCGCTAACAGGGTTTGACGGCGAGCAGTACTTC.

The chain combines TRBV4-3 with TRBJ2-1; D is undetermined. The J call may be incorrect, as the DNA end agrees better with TRBJ2-7. In germline, CDR1 is LGHNA, CDR2 YSLEER. There are 16 residues in the CDR3. CDR3: CASSPSFQRHSYEQYF. The CDR3 DNA is TGCGCCAGCAGCCCATCCTTCCAGCGCCATTCCTACGAGCAGTACTTC.

In this sample, this clonotype turned up a few times. V and J are TRBV11-3 and TRBJ2-1; D could derive from TRBD1 or TRBD2 (6 bases each). The J call may be mistaken, given a closer DNA end match to TRBJ2-5. The germline V gene has CDR1 SGHNT and CDR2 YENEEA. The CDR3 is made up of 15 amino acids. Written as DNA, the CDR3 is TGTGCCACTGGGCCGGGGGCCGGGGGAGTGGAGACCCAGTACTTC. Its translation: CATGPGAGGVETQYF.

The CDR3 DNA sequence: TGCGCCAGCAGTCAGGAGCGGGAGGGCAGAGAAAACATTCAGTACTTC. Its protein product is CASSQEREGRENIQYF. This rearrangement joins TRBV23-1 to TRBJ2-4; 10 bases agree with TRBD2. TRBV23-1 is treated as an ORF (open reading frame) with a function not yet certain. The junction had 7 bases not matched to a gene; V was cut back by 3 bases and J by 5 bases. The CDR3 consists of 16 residues.

This chain joins TRBV7-2 and TRBJ1-3; TRBD1 is a possible D gene (6 bases). The germline V gene has CDR1 SGHTA and CDR2 FQGNSA. The CDR3 extends over 15 amino acids. With 1 base removed from V and 4 bases from J, the gap between germline ends came to 11 bases. CDR3 in amino acids: CASSLGGGGGNTIYF. In nucleotides, the CDR3 is TGTGCCAGCAGCTTAGGGGGGGGCGGGGGAAACACCATATATTTT.

The rearrangement links TRBV6-1 to TRBJ1-1; D may be TRBD1 (5 bases). Germline values: CDR1 MNHNS, CDR2 SASEGT. V lost 5 bases and J lost 1, with 14 bases in between. This CDR3 is 15 amino acids long. The CDR3 nucleotides are TGTGCCAGCAGTCCCGGGGACGAGGGGAACACTGAAGCTTTCTTT. Its protein is CASSPGDEGNTEAFF.

V gene TRBV11-2 combines with J gene TRBJ2-5; D unclear. Germline CDR1 reads SGHAT; CDR2 reads FQNNGV. V dropped 5 bases and J dropped 5 bases, with 15 bases sitting between them. The CDR3 covers 14 residues. CDR3 nucleotide sequence: TGTGCCAGCAGCCCTGGACGTGATCTCGAGACCCAGTACTTC. This translates into CASSPGRDLETQYF.

CDR3 protein: CASSLLSGADTQYF. The CDR3 DNA sequence: TGTGCCAGCAGCTTGCTCTCAGGCGCAGATACGCAGTATTTT. The chain links TRBV7-2 to TRBJ2-3; no clear D gene. The CDR3 totals 14 residues. Germline V lookup: CDR1 SGHTA, CDR2 FQGNSA. The ends were cut back, 3 bases at V and 4 bases at J, with 11 bases in the middle.

The chain couples TRBV7-3 to TRBJ2-1; 8 bases map to TRBD1. Germline CDR1 is SGHTA and CDR2 is FQGTGA. The length of the CDR3 is 16 residues. Losses at the gene ends were 6 bases for V and 9 bases for J; bases not matched to a gene: 16. The CDR3 region is CASRVTGGMLGGEQFF. CDR3 nucleotide sequence: TGTGCCAGCAGGGTAACAGGGGGTATGCTTGGGGGTGAGCAGTTCTTC.

The rearrangement joins TRBV7-2 to TRBJ2-1; D tentatively fits TRBD1 or TRBD2 (6 bases each). Germline V gene data show CDR1 as SGHTA and CDR2 as FQGNSA. V was pared by 5 bases and J by 5 bases, with 19 bases between. The CDR3 has 16 residues. The CDR3 is CASSTQGGSKHNEQFF. CDR3 DNA sequence: TGTGCCAGCAGCACCCAAGGGGGGAGCAAGCACAATGAGCAGTTCTTC. Full variable domain (remainder filled in from reference TRBV7-2 and TRBJ2-1): GAGVSQSPSNKVTEKGKDVELRCDPISGHTALYWYRQSLGQGLEFLIYFQGNSAPDKSGLPSDRFSAERTGGSVSTLTIQRTQQEDSAVYLCASSTQGGSKHNEQFFGPGTRLTVL.

This clonotype was seen a few times. The V and J genes are TRBV12-3 or TRBV12-4 and TRBJ2-5, with 9 bases identical to TRBD1. Matching the DNA end better, TRBJ2-1 makes the J call doubtful. This CDR3 has 14 residues. In DNA, the CDR3 is TGTGCCAGCAGCCACGAATTACAGGGGGCTGAGCAGTTCTTC. It is translated as CASSHELQGAEQFF.

V gene TRBV6-1 combines with J gene TRBJ2-1; no definite D call. The better agreement between TRBJ2-5 and the DNA end casts doubt on the J call. The germline V gene encodes CDR1 MNHNS and CDR2 SASEGT. This CDR3 comprises 13 residues. CDR3 protein: CASSEYLWETQYF. The CDR3 nucleotides read TGTGCCAGCAGTGAATACCTGTGGGAGACCCAGTACTTC.

This chain joins TRBV7-2 and TRBJ2-1; 9 bases fit TRBD2. The CDR3 is 15 residues long. After removal of 7 bases from V and 5 bases from J, the junction contained 9 bases not matched to a gene. Germline lookup yields CDR1 SGHTA and CDR2 FQGNSA. CDR3 residues: CASTTTSGSNNEQFF. The DNA for the CDR3 is TGTGCCAGCACCACAACTAGCGGGTCAAACAATGAGCAGTTCTTC.